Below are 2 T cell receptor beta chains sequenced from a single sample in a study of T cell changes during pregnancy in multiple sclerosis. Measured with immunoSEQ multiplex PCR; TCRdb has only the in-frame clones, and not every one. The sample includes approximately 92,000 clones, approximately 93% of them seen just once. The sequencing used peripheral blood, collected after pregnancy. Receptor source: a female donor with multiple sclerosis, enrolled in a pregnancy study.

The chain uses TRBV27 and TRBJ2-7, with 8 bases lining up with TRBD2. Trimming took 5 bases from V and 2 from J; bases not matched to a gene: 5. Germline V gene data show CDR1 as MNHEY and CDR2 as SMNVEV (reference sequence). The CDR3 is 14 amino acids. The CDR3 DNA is TGTGCCAGCAGTCCCGGGACTAGTCCCTACGAGCAGTACTTC. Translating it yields CASSPGTSPYEQYF.

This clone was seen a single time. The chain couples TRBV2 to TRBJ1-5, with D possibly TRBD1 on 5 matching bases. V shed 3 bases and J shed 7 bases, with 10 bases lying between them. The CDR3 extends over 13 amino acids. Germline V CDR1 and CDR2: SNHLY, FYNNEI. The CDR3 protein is CASSDRVKQPQHF. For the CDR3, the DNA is TGTGCCAGCAGTGACAGGGTTAAACAGCCCCAGCATTTT.